This T cell receptor beta chain was retrieved from a study of cytomegalovirus exposure and HLA in healthy donors listed by TCRdb under 2017. Context from the whole study: According to an earlier analysis of 550 to 700 of the donors, some 180 million T cells yielded roughly 100 million unique TCR beta sequences and approximately 280 Gb of sequence data. Approximately 300 gigabases of sequencing data and around 90 million unique TCR sequences made up an early release that covered over 550 HLA-typed donors. The genetic ancestry cluster associated with self-reported Caucasian donors included roughly four fifths of the approximately 430 genotyped donors. The aim of the study was to test whether cataloging public T cell receptors could identify signatures of past pathogen exposure. Using immunosequencing, the study profiled T cell repertoires from about 620 subjects and related those repertoires to cytomegalovirus serostatus. Along with the approximately 700-subject first cohort, a separate validation cohort of over 90 different subjects was used. To predict cytomegalovirus infection status, the study brought together high-throughput TCR immunosequencing, statistical association of individual TCRs with disease status, and machine learning. A later analysis re-examined previously published TCR beta repertoires from over 500 donors and added high-resolution HLA genotyping to investigate patterns of TCR occurrence. Rather than using new phenotypic data, the later analysis identified candidate immune exposures from TCR beta sequences and from how often those sequences occurred across donors. An earlier analysis of around 580 of the donors used high-throughput TCR beta sequencing to judge whether each TCR beta V gene segment behaved as functional or pseudogenic. Donor age, sex, ethnicity and CMV serostatus were compiled alongside the repertoire data. Genome-wide SNP genotypes for about 65% of the 666 donors were used in a later genetic analysis, which treated that subset as a discovery cohort. Every repertoire in the discovery cohort had been generated on one and the same sequencing platform. HLA typing covered class I and class II loci at four-digit resolution. Typing coverage varied by locus: roughly 620-640 donors for A, B, C, DRB1 and DQB1; around 560 for DQA1; approximately 570 for DPA1; fewer than 480 for DPB1. Five DR-DQ haplotypes were treated as single units for association and clustering because of strong linkage in the cohort. Among about 390 genotyped donors of the cohort, an average of approximately 240,000 unique TCR beta nucleotide sequences were sequenced per donor, around 18% of them non-productive.

The method behind the library was the immunoSEQ multiplex PCR assay. For the multiplex PCR, a mixture combining 60 forward primers for TCR Vbeta segments and 13 reverse primers for TCR Jbeta segments was used. A multiplex PCR assay on genomic DNA amplified the CDR3 region of rearranged TCR beta genes. Amplified TCR beta libraries were sequenced as 87-base-pair reads on the Illumina HiSeq System. Per the authors' processing: A later analysis counted about 82 million unique TCR beta chains across the 666 repertoires, and 9 million to 14 million of these chains were shared by at least two donors. Raw reads were error-corrected and collapsed into unique sequences by a nearest-neighbor algorithm in which closely related sequences were merged to remove PCR and sequencing errors. Alignment of CDR3 sequences to IMGT reference sequences was used to assign V, D and J gene segments. For a sequence to be retained, a match of at least six nucleotides to both a V gene segment and a J gene segment was required. Rearrangements were classified as productive when the CDR3 lacked stop codons and remained in frame with V and J, and all other rearrangements were classified as non-productive. Following IMGT convention, CDR3 was defined as the stretch from the second conserved V-encoded cysteine up to the conserved J-encoded phenylalanine. The earlier analysis of fewer than 750 of the donors excluded sequences that lacked an unambiguous match to a single V gene segment. In an earlier analysis of a few hundred of the donors, V segments were called functional above 56.7% productive rearrangements and were called segregating when the between-donor standard deviation exceeded 5%. A statistical classification framework was built for diagnosing cytomegalovirus status from the catalog of TCR beta chain sequences. In a later analysis, TCR nucleotide sequences were compared against IMGT/GENE-DB human TR gene sequences so that V and J genes could be assigned. In a later analysis, CDR3 sequences and most-parsimonious VDJ recombination scenarios were assigned using the TCRdist pipeline. In a later analysis, every TCR beta chain was defined by the combination of its CDR3 amino acid sequence and its V-gene family, and reads without a unique V-gene family were dropped. A later analysis removed nearly 600 highly shared, low-generation-probability nucleotide sequences to deal with suspected cross-contamination and a sequencing artifact. For each public chain, a later analysis derived a clonal expansion index from normalized ranks of inferred template counts within each repertoire. A later analysis computed generation probabilities with a VDJ recombination model fitted to out-of-frame rearrangements, and checked the results against IGoR. In a later analysis, hypergeometric tests were used to score TCR-TCR, TCR-HLA and TCR-CMV co-occurrence, with a repertoire-size bias correction applied to TCR pairs. False discovery rates were estimated in a later analysis by permuting HLA or CMV assignments 20 times. In a later analysis, co-occurring TCRs were grouped using DBSCAN, and TCRdist sequence similarity was added for clustering within HLA-allele-positive subsets. Repertoires with fewer than 30,000 or more than 120,000 public chains were left out of co-occurrence clustering, as were about five repertoires with anomalous nucleotide sharing. Imported from immuneACCESS, the table was reduced by TCRdb to in-frame sequences with V and J called. These copies leave out some clones; in studies compared against another copy, an unresolved V gene accounts for under half, and the cause of the remainder is not known. V and J calls and clone size are given by that table; D and trimming were obtained from the DNA. A total of some 200,000 clones appear in this sample, 65% to 85% of them only once. The biggest ten clones account for about 3% of the sample.

The cohort comprised 550 to 700 healthy bone marrow donors. Cohort members were all nominally healthy when sampled, although unrecorded immune exposures were likely present. The donor tested CMV seronegative, placing the donor among the 352 seronegative members of the cohort. A peripheral blood sample was provided by each donor, and peripheral blood mononuclear cells were used for TCR beta sequencing. Genomic DNA was extracted from the blood cell samples with the Qiagen DNeasy Blood Extraction Kit. What the work shows at the level of the full study, not this receptor alone: Compared with the roughly 670-donor mean, donors in an Asian-associated ancestry cluster had fewer N-insertions in productive TCRs, according to a later genetic analysis. Most TCR sequences were seen in very few donors, while some public TCRs were found in many individuals. This cohort had only TCR beta chains sequenced, and the lack of alpha or paired-chain data limited which features could be detected. The authors suggested that the approach could potentially be extended to other disease states and immunological phenotypes. Correlated functional status among segregating V segments might reflect linkage disequilibrium, but an unknown experimental factor could not be ruled out. Because the 87-base-pair reads could not distinguish some IMGT-functional V segments, including TRBV6-2 and TRBV6-3, those segments were excluded. A cluster of highly shared sequence variants was judged likely to be a technical artifact of the sequencing pipeline. HLA typing was unavailable for some donors at each locus, so association tests used only the typed subset. In a later analysis, HLA-associated TCR beta chains were found to be more clonally expanded and to have lower generation probabilities than equally common non-associated chains. A later analysis found that most CMV-associated TCR beta chains appeared HLA-restricted, with HLA associations seemingly driven largely by CMV exposure. A further reported finding was that TCR beta sequences accurately predicted the HLA-A and HLA-B alleles for most subjects in the first cohort. The presence/absence analyses assumed that sequencing depth was roughly uniform across donors, and that assumption may not be true. The earlier analysis of approximately 590 of the donors excluded approximately 15 rarely observed V segments, including chromosome 9 orphons, because counts were too low. An association between a missense DCLRE1C variant and V-gene and J-gene trimming of TCR beta chains was found in a later genetic analysis and replicated in an independent cohort. In an earlier analysis of about 550 of the donors, most TCR beta V segments were observed in productive rearrangements about 87% or about 30% of the time, broadly matching IMGT annotations. Strong co-occurrence of HLA alleles, especially DR and DQ, made assigning TCR associations to individual alleles difficult. In vitro tests confirmed that three of the cytomegalovirus-associated TCR beta chains recognize cytomegalovirus antigens. The study gave a list of 150 to 200 TCR beta chains associated with cytomegalovirus. The only immune exposure information available for the cohort was CMV serostatus. A later analysis reported that several top co-occurrence clusters appeared linked to parvovirus B19, influenza, CMV and Epstein-Barr virus. In a later analysis, TCR association rates were found to vary across HLA loci, with the most associated TCRs seen for DRB1 alleles and the fewest for HLA-C alleles. Specific HLA alleles were associated with 15,000 to 20,000 TCR beta sequences at a false discovery rate of 0.05 in a later analysis. The classifier was reported to diagnose cytomegalovirus status with high specificity and sensitivity in both the original and validation cohorts.

Trimming costs V 5 bases and J 1 base, and their ends lie 15 bases apart. Including the terminal cysteine and phenylalanine, the CDR3 comprises 16 residues. Of all the DNA, just the CDR3 is kept, 48 bases in frame from base 1. Sequences MDHEN (CDR1) and SYDVKM (CDR2) are obtained from the germline V gene. Details on this clone: Its recognized antigen is unknown. No much larger clone is present one base from it, and per-base qualities are unavailable.

The sample comprised PBMCs. Here the chain combines TRBV28 and TRBJ1-3, with the identity of the D gene unclear. The TCR comes from a female donor in good health and CMV-seronegative. The CDR3 reads as follows: CASSVIPRVSGNTIYF. Here is the DNA: TGTGCCAGCAGTGTCATACCCCGGGTGTCTGGAAACACCATATATTTT.